What follows are 4 T cell receptor beta chains derived from one specimen sequenced in a study of beta chain features in type 1 diabetes. Antigens of these TCRs are unknown. Expressed TCRB transcripts got sequenced, as all isolated RNA was reverse transcribed. Clones were sequenced by immunoSEQ multiplex PCR, and TCRdb holds only the in-frame ones, with some missing. Here the sample spans 250,000 to 300,000 clones, around 15% being singletons. Regarding the study as a whole: There was a moderate but significant shortening of TCRB CDR3s in all four CD4+ subsets of Type 1 diabetes patients.

The sequenced sample was naive CD4+ T cells from blood. Source of these receptors: a man in his thirties or forties with type 1 diabetes.

The rearrangement uses TRBV9 and TRBJ2-7; perhaps TRBD1 as D (5 bases). Germline-derived CDR1 and CDR2 are SGDLS and YYNGEE. V shed 1 base and J shed 2 bases, with 13 bases lying between them. There are 15 residues in the CDR3. In nucleotides, the CDR3 is TGTGCCAGCAGCGTATCGGGTGGCAGGGCCTACGAGCAGTACTTC. It is translated as CASSVSGGRAYEQYF.

The rearrangement links TRBV29-1 to TRBJ2-7; D is possibly TRBD2 (5 bases). Germline V gene lookup returns CDR1 SQVTM and CDR2 ANQGSEA. Trimming stripped 7 bases from V and 5 bases from J, with 21 bases between. The CDR3 runs to 14 residues. In DNA form, the CDR3 reads TGCAGCGCTGCGGACTTTCTCTCCGTCAACGAGCAGTACTTC. This codes for CSAADFLSVNEQYF.

In its sample, this clone was seen a few times. The chain employs TRBV7-2 and TRBJ1-2; no firm D call. The CDR3 has 12 residues. Trimming took 7 bases from V and 5 from J, leaving 11 bases between them. Germline CDR1 reads SGHTA; CDR2 reads FQGNSA. Here the CDR3 reads CASNSAGYGYTF. The DNA for the CDR3 is TGTGCCAGCAATTCCGCCGGGTATGGCTACACCTTC.

This clone was observed a few times. V is TRBV5-1 and J is TRBJ2-2; tentatively, D is TRBD1 (6 bases). From germline, CDR1 is SGHRS and CDR2 YFSETQ. The CDR3 spans 16 residues. The ends were cut back, 3 bases at V and 0 bases at J, with 12 bases in the middle. Here the CDR3 reads CASSSYRVSNTGELFF. CDR3 DNA: TGCGCCAGCAGCTCCTACAGGGTCTCGAACACCGGGGAGCTGTTTTTT.